The subject of this entry is one T cell receptor (beta chain). What it binds is not known. CDR3 size: 14 residues. J gave up 6 bases and V 6 bases, and 10 bases lay outside the gene matches. Germline CDR1 and CDR2: LNHDA and SQIVND (reference sequence). Sequencing used immunoSEQ multiplex PCR; TCRdb keeps in-frame clones, though not all of them. The table lists under 120,000 clones, about 70% of them singletons. The entry originates in a study of shared clonotypes between healthy human individuals. Study results and limitations: In the sorted subsets, rarefaction showed sequencing was incomplete despite large depth.

The chain combines TRBV19 with TRBJ2-7; 8 nucleotides agree with TRBD1. Material for sequencing was memory CD8+ T cells sorted from blood. Specified subset: CD45RO+ cells pooled with CCR7-negative TemRA cells. The receptor was isolated from a woman aged 25-40 years in good health. CDR3 amino acids: CASRNMGQASEQYF. The CDR3 region has the DNA TGTGCCAGTAGGAACATGGGACAGGCAAGCGAGCAGTACTTC. The variable domain in full, with the rest retrieved from reference TRBV19 and TRBJ2-7, is DGGITQSPKYLFRKEGQNVTLSCEQNLNHDAMYWYRQDPGQGLRLIYYSQIVNDFQKGDIAEGYSVSREKKESFPLTVTSAQKNPTAFYLCASRNMGQASEQYFGPGTRLTVT.